These T cell receptor beta chains were read from a single sample in a study of T cells after yellow fever vaccination. TCRdb called the 5' RACE reads again in MiXCR, with one record for every CDR3 protein. The sample has 200,000 to 300,000 distinct CDR3 sequences, 6.9% seen once. The sample here was CD4+ T cells sorted from PBMCs, taken 15 days after the yellow fever booster vaccination. All receptors come from a man aged 25 to 40 who received the YFV17D yellow fever vaccine. Each CDR3 is given with its conserved first and last residue. Fields, in order: clone size, J gene, D gene, V gene, CDR3 protein, CDR3 DNA. The D gene is left open where the match is weak. Clone size appears in some rows only: once, few, many, or a class for an expanded clone.

size: many; J: TRBJ2-5; D: -; V: TRBV20-1; CDR3: CSARPGQETQYF; DNA: TGCAGTGCTAGACCAGGTCAAGAGACCCAGTACTTC
size: -; J: TRBJ2-7; D: TRBD2; V: TRBV20-1; CDR3: CSAMVAGFGAYEQYF; DNA: TGCAGTGCGATGGTAGCGGGATTCGGAGCCTACGAGCAGTACTTC
size: -; J: TRBJ1-5; D: -; V: TRBV20-1; CDR3: CSARDLGQYNQPQHF; DNA: TGCAGTGCTAGAGATTTGGGACAATACAATCAGCCCCAGCATTTT
size: -; J: TRBJ2-7; D: TRBD2; V: TRBV29-1; CDR3: CSVIGLAEEQYF; DNA: TGCAGCGTCATCGGACTAGCAGAGGAGCAGTACTTC
size: -; J: TRBJ1-4; D: -; V: TRBV20-1; CDR3: CSARPGATNEKLFF; DNA: TGCAGTGCTAGACCAGGGGCAACTAATGAAAAACTGTTTTTT
size: -; J: TRBJ2-1; D: -; V: TRBV5-4; CDR3: CASSLTGMDEQFF; DNA: TGTGCCAGCAGCTTGACAGGGATGGATGAGCAGTTCTTC
size: many; J: TRBJ2-7; D: TRBD2; V: TRBV4-2; CDR3: CASSQDQASGSYEQYF; DNA: TGTGCCAGCAGCCAAGACCAGGCTAGCGGCTCCTACGAGCAGTACTTC
size: few; J: TRBJ2-5; D: -; V: TRBV30; CDR3: CAWRYWGQPEETQYF; DNA: TGTGCCTGGAGATATTGGGGACAACCCGAAGAGACCCAGTACTTC
size: -; J: TRBJ2-5; D: -; V: TRBV6-2/TRBV6-3; CDR3: CASRTSGTIQGETQYF; DNA: TGTGCCAGCAGAACCAGCGGAACCATCCAAGGGGAGACCCAGTACTTC
size: -; J: TRBJ2-7; D: -; V: TRBV4-3; CDR3: CASSKENSYEQYF; DNA: TGCGCCAGCAGCAAGGAGAACTCCTACGAGCAGTACTTC
size: many; J: TRBJ2-3; D: -; V: TRBV4-3; CDR3: CASSQDHRKEDTQYF; DNA: TGCGCCAGCAGCCAAGATCATCGGAAGGAGGATACGCAGTATTTT
size: -; J: TRBJ2-7; D: TRBD1; V: TRBV5-1; CDR3: CASSDRPGQGNEQYF; DNA: TGCGCCAGCAGCGATCGACCGGGACAGGGAAACGAGCAGTACTTC
size: few; J: TRBJ2-1; D: -; V: TRBV6-2/TRBV6-3; CDR3: CASSDRDAEYNEQFF; DNA: TGTGCCAGCAGTGACCGGGACGCAGAATACAATGAGCAGTTCTTC
size: -; J: TRBJ2-2; D: TRBD2; V: TRBV12-3/TRBV12-4; CDR3: CASNQRETTGELFF; DNA: TGTGCCAGCAATCAGCGGGAGACCACCGGGGAGCTGTTTTTT
size: many; J: TRBJ2-1; D: TRBD1; V: TRBV20-1; CDR3: CSARPADRVDYNEQFF; DNA: TGCAGTGCTAGGCCCGCGGACAGGGTCGACTACAATGAGCAGTTCTTC
size: few; J: TRBJ2-1; D: -; V: TRBV20-1; CDR3: CSATRNAGYNEQFF; DNA: TGCAGTGCTACCCGGAATGCGGGATACAATGAGCAGTTCTTC
size: many; J: TRBJ2-7; D: TRBD1; V: TRBV3-1; CDR3: CASSGQGLSYEQYF; DNA: TGTGCCAGCTCGGGACAGGGATTGTCCTACGAGCAGTACTTC
size: few; J: TRBJ2-3; D: TRBD2; V: TRBV7-7; CDR3: CASSRGGTSGNSRTDTQYF; DNA: TGTGCCAGCAGCCGTGGGGGGACTAGCGGGAATTCGCGCACAGATACGCAGTATTTT
size: many; J: TRBJ1-2; D: -; V: TRBV18; CDR3: CASSPGQTYGYTF; DNA: TGTGCCAGCTCACCGGGACAAACATATGGCTACACCTTC
size: few; J: TRBJ2-2; D: -; V: TRBV20-1; CDR3: CSARVNRGGTGELFF; DNA: TGCAGTGCTAGAGTAAACAGGGGGGGCACCGGGGAGCTGTTTTTT
size: many; J: TRBJ2-1; D: -; V: TRBV20-1; CDR3: CSARLPPKGSYNEQFF; DNA: TGCAGTGCTAGACTCCCCCCTAAGGGGTCCTACAATGAGCAGTTCTTC
size: few; J: TRBJ2-3; D: TRBD2; V: TRBV20-1; CDR3: CCARDAPGSGSTDTQYF; DNA: TGCTGTGCTAGAGATGCTCCGGGTAGCGGGAGCACAGATACGCAGTATTTT
size: many; J: TRBJ2-1; D: -; V: TRBV9; CDR3: CASSPGLASYNEQFF; DNA: TGTGCCAGCAGCCCGGGTCTGGCCTCCTACAATGAGCAGTTCTTC
size: -; J: TRBJ2-5; D: -; V: TRBV5-1; CDR3: CASGKAEGPQETQYF; DNA: TGCGCCAGTGGAAAAGCGGAGGGACCCCAAGAGACCCAGTACTTC
size: many; J: TRBJ2-7; D: -; V: TRBV12-3/TRBV12-4; CDR3: CASSLSSGSYEQYF; DNA: TGTGCCAGCAGTTTATCCAGCGGTTCCTACGAGCAGTACTTC
size: -; J: TRBJ2-6; D: -; V: TRBV14; CDR3: CASSRSGSVSGANVLTF; DNA: TGTGCCAGCAGTAGAAGCGGCTCCGTCTCTGGGGCCAACGTCCTGACTTTC
size: many; J: TRBJ2-2; D: TRBD1; V: TRBV28; CDR3: CAARQGVNTGELFF; DNA: TGTGCCGCCAGGCAGGGGGTTAACACCGGGGAGCTGTTTTTT
size: -; J: TRBJ2-1; D: TRBD2; V: TRBV29-1; CDR3: CSVETSGVSNEQFF; DNA: TGCAGCGTTGAAACTAGCGGGGTAAGCAATGAGCAGTTCTTC
size: -; J: TRBJ2-7; D: TRBD1; V: TRBV20-1; CDR3: CSATQGNSREQYF; DNA: TGCAGCGCTACACAGGGGAATTCACGCGAGCAGTACTTC
size: many; J: TRBJ2-1; D: -; V: TRBV7-2; CDR3: CASSLGGTTHNEQFF; DNA: TGTGCCAGCAGCTTAGGGGGCACTACCCACAATGAGCAGTTCTTC
size: few; J: TRBJ2-3; D: -; V: TRBV7-3; CDR3: CASSRGAFADTQYF; DNA: TGTGCCAGCAGCCGAGGGGCTTTCGCAGATACGCAGTATTTT
size: many; J: TRBJ2-1; D: TRBD2; V: TRBV18; CDR3: CASSPGLADYNEQFF; DNA: TGTGCCAGCTCTCCTGGACTAGCGGACTACAATGAGCAGTTCTTC
size: -; J: TRBJ2-7; D: TRBD2; V: TRBV4-2; CDR3: CASSQYRGGLATYEQYF; DNA: TGTGCCAGCAGCCAATACCGGGGGGGACTAGCGACCTACGAGCAGTACTTC
size: -; J: TRBJ2-7; D: TRBD2; V: TRBV5-6; CDR3: CASSFGLDYEQYF; DNA: TGTGCCAGCAGCTTCGGACTAGACTACGAGCAGTACTTC
size: many; J: TRBJ2-5; D: -; V: TRBV7-2; CDR3: CASSRDWGETQYF; DNA: TGTGCCAGCAGCCGGGACTGGGGAGAGACCCAGTACTTC
size: many; J: TRBJ2-1; D: TRBD2; V: TRBV6-5; CDR3: CASATGTRYNEQFF; DNA: TGTGCCAGCGCTACCGGGACTAGATACAATGAGCAGTTCTTC
size: few; J: TRBJ2-7; D: -; V: TRBV9; CDR3: CASSVAGGGYEQYF; DNA: TGTGCCAGCAGCGTAGCCGGCGGTGGGTACGAGCAGTACTTC
size: many; J: TRBJ1-1; D: -; V: TRBV12-3/TRBV12-4; CDR3: CASIKILGTEAFF; DNA: TGTGCCAGCATCAAAATTTTGGGAACTGAAGCTTTCTTT
size: few; J: TRBJ1-2; D: TRBD1; V: TRBV6-5; CDR3: CASSFDGQGYGYTF; DNA: TGTGCCAGCAGTTTTGACGGACAGGGCTATGGCTACACCTTC
size: many; J: TRBJ2-7; D: -; V: TRBV20-1; CDR3: CSALPGGSSYEQYF; DNA: TGCAGTGCACTGCCTGGGGGCAGCTCCTACGAGCAGTACTTC
size: -; J: TRBJ2-1; D: -; V: TRBV5-4; CDR3: CASSLRLAKYNEQFF; DNA: TGTGCCAGCAGCTTGAGGCTAGCGAAATACAATGAGCAGTTCTTC
size: -; J: TRBJ2-5; D: TRBD1; V: TRBV5-1; CDR3: CASSLGTGRHQETQYF; DNA: TGCGCCAGCAGCTTGGGGACAGGGAGGCACCAAGAGACCCAGTACTTC
size: -; J: TRBJ1-1; D: -; V: TRBV7-9; CDR3: CASSLSFLTLAAEAFF; DNA: TGTGCCAGCAGCTTATCTTTTCTAACTCTTGCAGCTGAAGCTTTCTTT
size: -; J: TRBJ2-3; D: TRBD2; V: TRBV6-1; CDR3: CASSTPSGAQDTQYF; DNA: TGTGCCAGCAGTACCCCTAGCGGGGCGCAAGATACGCAGTATTTT
size: -; J: TRBJ2-5; D: TRBD1; V: TRBV10-2; CDR3: CATRGQGVPETQYF; DNA: TGCGCCACACGCGGGCAGGGGGTACCAGAGACCCAGTACTTC
size: few; J: TRBJ1-1; D: -; V: TRBV7-6; CDR3: CASSEQPNTEAFF; DNA: TGTGCCAGCAGCGAACAGCCAAACACTGAAGCTTTCTTT
size: -; J: TRBJ2-2; D: -; V: TRBV10-2; CDR3: CASSENLNTGELFF; DNA: TGCGCCAGCAGTGAAAACTTGAACACCGGGGAGCTGTTTTTT
size: few; J: TRBJ2-2; D: -; V: TRBV20-1; CDR3: CSARIQTESANTGELFF; DNA: TGCAGTGCTAGGATCCAGACCGAGAGCGCGAACACCGGGGAGCTGTTTTTT
size: few; J: TRBJ1-3; D: -; V: TRBV19; CDR3: CASSIPGRSGNTIYF; DNA: TGTGCCAGTAGTATCCCGGGACGGTCTGGAAACACCATATATTTT
size: few; J: TRBJ2-3; D: -; V: TRBV27; CDR3: CASSLSRPPDTQYF; DNA: TGTGCCAGCAGTTTATCCCGGCCGCCCGATACGCAGTATTTT
size: few; J: TRBJ1-3; D: -; V: TRBV11-2; CDR3: CASSIRDPLNHKRGNTIYF; DNA: TGTGCCAGCAGCATCCGGGACCCTTTAAATCATAAACGTGGAAACACCATATATTTT
size: many; J: TRBJ1-1; D: -; V: TRBV18; CDR3: CASSPTVDTEAFF; DNA: TGTGCCAGCTCACCAACGGTAGACACTGAAGCTTTCTTT
size: many; J: TRBJ2-1; D: TRBD2; V: TRBV7-2; CDR3: CASSTGTSYNEQFF; DNA: TGTGCCAGCAGCACGGGGACTAGCTACAATGAGCAGTTCTTC
size: many; J: TRBJ2-7; D: TRBD2; V: TRBV5-1; CDR3: CASSGGGYEQYF; DNA: TGCGCCAGCAGCGGGGGGGGGTACGAGCAGTACTTC
size: -; J: TRBJ2-1; D: TRBD2; V: TRBV10-2; CDR3: CASSELREGIVEQFF; DNA: TGCGCCAGCAGTGAGTTGCGGGAGGGGATCGTTGAGCAGTTCTTC
size: -; J: TRBJ2-1; D: -; V: TRBV29-1; CDR3: CSVGGGVSSYNEQFF; DNA: TGCAGCGTTGGGGGCGGAGTGAGCTCCTACAATGAGCAGTTCTTC
size: few; J: TRBJ2-7; D: -; V: TRBV20-1; CDR3: CSARDDRGNSYEQYF; DNA: TGCAGTGCTAGAGATGATAGGGGAAACTCCTACGAGCAGTACTTC
size: many; J: TRBJ2-7; D: -; V: TRBV9; CDR3: CASSVSQGDYEQYF; DNA: TGTGCCAGCAGCGTATCGCAGGGTGACTACGAGCAGTACTTC
size: many; J: TRBJ2-3; D: -; V: TRBV12-3/TRBV12-4; CDR3: CASSPTGGTEIADTQYF; DNA: TGTGCCAGCAGCCCGACCGGCGGGACAGAGATAGCAGATACGCAGTATTTT
size: -; J: TRBJ2-3; D: -; V: TRBV7-3; CDR3: CASSLDKGNTQYF; DNA: TGTGCCAGCAGCTTAGATAAGGGGAATACGCAGTATTTT